This TCR beta chain was sequenced in a study of response to subunit inactivated influenza vaccine. Overall study results and limits: Every seasonal influenza vaccination brings in few new T cells, the authors suggested.

TCRdb reanalysed the RT-PCR reads using MiXCR and keeps one entry per CDR3 protein. The table records about 500,000 distinct CDR3 sequences, about 17% of them present only once. A few counts support this clonotype. Its antigen is unidentified. The sample consisted of CD4+ T cells sorted from PBMCs, taken approximately 25 months after vaccination. The sequence was obtained from a man in his fifties or sixties who received an inactivated influenza vaccine.

The CDR3 DNA is TGTGCCAGCTCACCAACAGGGTTTGAGCAGTTCTTC. Translating it yields CASSPTGFEQFF. J is TRBJ2-1 and V is TRBV18; maybe TRBD1 (6 bases). Germline lookup yields CDR1 KGHSH and CDR2 LQKENI. CDR3 length: 12 residues. The V gene lost 2 bases and the J gene lost 9 bases, with 8 bases spanning the gap.